This TCR beta chain was obtained from a study of T-cell reconstitution after alpha-beta-depleted transplantation in children. Notes on the study in general: When one year had passed after transplant, most T-cell counts and diversity came from newly produced T cells. At around two months after transplant, the alpha-beta T cells were reportedly derived from several hundred expanded clones that came from non-depleted graft cells.

On this clonotype itself: Its target is unknown.

Using unique molecular identifiers, the investigators prepared the TCRbeta library. Each CDR3 protein is one row after TCRdb ran MiXCR on the PCR reads. Of roughly 490,000 distinct CDR3 sequences listed, roughly an eighth are singletons. The CDR3 is 14 residues long. Trimming stripped 6 bases from V and 0 bases from J, with 10 bases between. Germline CDR1 is WSHSY and CDR2 is SAAADI. This chain connects TRBV10-2 to TRBJ2-3, with a possible D match to TRBD1 (6 bases). The TCR comes from a female patient aged 2-9 years who had a stem cell transplant for aplastic anemia, so the T cells may come from the graft donor. The source material was PBMCs, mostly from graft donor cells, sampled 180 days after TCRalphabeta/CD19-depleted stem cell transplant. The CDR3 spells CASRLDSSTDTQYF. DNA of the CDR3: TGCGCCAGCAGACTGGACAGCAGCACAGATACGCAGTATTTT.